This is a list of T cell receptor beta chains from one sample in a study of OX40 agonist ivuxolimab in advanced cancers. Measured with immunoSEQ multiplex PCR; TCRdb has only the in-frame clones, and not every one. Of 25,000 to 30,000 clones in the sample, about 80% were seen once. Source: CD4+ or CD8+ T cells sorted from blood, taken in a trial of the OX40 agonist ivuxolimab. The receptors were gathered from an adult with an advanced solid tumor such as melanoma, head and neck, liver or kidney cancer. Each CDR3 is given with its conserved first and last residue. A D gene is named only where the DNA matches it firmly. Clone size appears in some rows only: once, few, many, or a class for an expanded clone.

v_call: TRBV4-3; j_call: TRBJ2-6; d_call: .; clone_size: .; cdr3_aa: CASSQEGGLSGANVLTF; cdr3_nt: TGCGCCAGCAGCCAAGAGGGAGGACTCTCTGGGGCCAACGTCCTGACTTTC
v_call: TRBV15; j_call: TRBJ2-2; d_call: TRBD2; clone_size: .; cdr3_aa: CATSRDRASGGVGELFF; cdr3_nt: TGTGCCACCAGCAGAGATAGGGCTAGCGGGGGAGTCGGGGAGCTGTTTTTT
v_call: TRBV27; j_call: TRBJ2-2; d_call: TRBD1; clone_size: few; cdr3_aa: CASRSYRGERAGELFF; cdr3_nt: TGTGCCAGCAGAAGCTACAGGGGGGAAAGGGCCGGGGAGCTGTTTTTT
v_call: TRBV18; j_call: TRBJ2-7; d_call: TRBD1; clone_size: .; cdr3_aa: CASSPRQGSSYEQYF; cdr3_nt: TGTGCCAGCTCACCCAGACAGGGAAGCTCCTACGAGCAGTACTTC
v_call: TRBV7-3; j_call: TRBJ1-1; d_call: .; clone_size: .; cdr3_aa: CASSSWGPGDTEAFF; cdr3_nt: TGTGCCAGCAGCTCCTGGGGTCCAGGGGACACTGAAGCTTTCTTT
v_call: TRBV5-1; j_call: TRBJ2-2; d_call: .; clone_size: .; cdr3_aa: CASSWDTFTNTGELFF; cdr3_nt: TGCGCCAGCAGCTGGGACACCTTCACTAACACCGGGGAGCTGTTTTTT
v_call: TRBV6-6; j_call: TRBJ2-1; d_call: .; clone_size: .; cdr3_aa: CASSDAAYYNEQFF; cdr3_nt: TGTGCCAGCAGTGACGCTGCGTACTACAATGAGCAGTTCTTC
v_call: TRBV11-2; j_call: TRBJ2-7; d_call: .; clone_size: .; cdr3_aa: CASSGVYEQYF; cdr3_nt: TGTGCCAGCAGTGGAGTCTACGAGCAGTACTTC
v_call: TRBV2; j_call: TRBJ1-1; d_call: TRBD1; clone_size: .; cdr3_aa: CASGGQGWEAFF; cdr3_nt: TGTGCCAGCGGGGGACAGGGGTGGGAAGCTTTCTTT
v_call: TRBV7-2; j_call: TRBJ1-6; d_call: .; clone_size: .; cdr3_aa: CASRSSGSYNSPLHF; cdr3_nt: TGTGCCAGCAGGTCCTCGGGGTCCTATAATTCACCCCTCCACTTT
v_call: TRBV7-8; j_call: TRBJ1-2; d_call: TRBD1; clone_size: .; cdr3_aa: CASSLGPRDSRQGGYTF; cdr3_nt: TGTGCCAGCAGCTTAGGCCCCCGGGACAGCAGACAGGGTGGCTACACCTTC
v_call: TRBV19; j_call: TRBJ2-2; d_call: TRBD2; clone_size: .; cdr3_aa: CASSISGGASGELFF; cdr3_nt: TGTGCCAGTAGTATAAGCGGGGGGGCGTCCGGGGAGCTGTTTTTT